This T cell receptor beta chain was documented in a study of blood T cell repertoires in COVID-19. Study-wide background: Italy, Spain and the United States were the sources of the convalescent and acute COVID-19 samples.

Original processing notes: Researchers report that nucleated cell counts were estimated from reference gene primer amplification. Produced via immunoSEQ multiplex PCR; TCRdb's table is partial and in-frame only. V, J and clone size are taken as reported in that table, and D and trimming were inferred from the DNA itself. Of about 260,000 clones listed, over 80% are singletons. Trimming pared 1 base from V and 3 bases from J, leaving 12 bases between. The CDR3 runs to 15 residues. Germline V gene lookup returns CDR1 SGHVS and CDR2 FNYEAQ. The J gene is TRBJ1-1, the V gene TRBV7-6; D unresolved. Sequenced: peripheral blood. This TCR derives from a woman aged 40 to 50 who had recovered from COVID-19. The CDR3: CASSLGADPDTEAFF. Here the CDR3 DNA reads TGTGCCAGCAGCTTAGGGGCAGATCCTGACACTGAAGCTTTCTTT.